The next 2 T cell receptor beta chains were all read from a single sample in a study of graft-versus-host responses after intestinal transplantation. Sequencing was performed with immunoSEQ multiplex PCR; in TCRdb, only in-frame clones are kept and a portion is missing. The sample has some 140,000 clones, around 90% seen once. These receptors' targets are unknown. The sample in question was unstimulated CD4+ T cells sorted from spleen or lymph node cells, obtained before intestinal transplant. All receptors come from a human donor who received an intestinal transplant.

V gene TRBV6-1 combines with J gene TRBJ2-1; a possible D gene is TRBD1 (6 bases). Germline V gene sequence: CDR1 MNHNS, CDR2 SASEGT. The V end was cut by 5 bases, the J end by 10 bases, with 12 bases between. The CDR3 has 12 amino acids. CDR3 sequence: CASSWAGTEQFF. CDR3 sequence (DNA): TGTGCCAGCAGTTGGGCCGGGACAGAGCAGTTCTTC.

This chain uses TRBV2 with TRBJ2-3, with D perhaps matching TRBD2 (5 bases). This CDR3 has 14 residues. Germline V gene sequence: CDR1 SNHLY, CDR2 FYNNEI. The V end lost 5 bases, the J end lost 5 bases, and 14 bases lay between the germline ends. The CDR3 reads CASSTLANRDTQYF. CDR3 nucleotide sequence: TGTGCCAGCAGTACTCTAGCTAATAGAGATACGCAGTATTTT. The full variable domain, in which reference TRBV2 and TRBJ2-3 provide the parts outside the CDR3, is EPEVTQTPSHQVTQMGQEVILRCVPISNHLYFYWYRQILGQKVEFLVSFYNNEISEKSEIFDDQFSVERPDGSNFTLKIRSTKLEDSAMYFCASSTLANRDTQYFGPGTRLTVL.